The 29 T cell receptor beta chains reported below all come from one sample, sequenced in a study of radiation and T cells in renal cell carcinoma. Assay: immunoSEQ multiplex PCR; the TCRdb copy retains only in-frame clones and omits some. The sample consists of about 150,000 clones, roughly 89% of them appearing once. Time point denoted: blood 2 weeks post-SBRT. The treatment here: 15 Gy SBRT to primary tumor, nephrectomy 4 weeks later. The material sequenced was blood, taken from a patient whose treatment included radiotherapy and nephrectomy. These receptors originate from a woman aged 45-65 years with renal cell carcinoma.

Of note for this clone: The junction departs from germline at one end; a sequencing error may be responsible. V gene TRBV6-1 combines with J gene TRBJ2-7; 8 bases map to TRBD2. The CDR3 sequence is 12 residues long. Germline-derived CDR1 and CDR2 are MNHNS and SASEGT. Here the CDR3 reads CASSEWETSANF. CDR3 sequence (DNA): TGTGCCAGCAGTGAATGGGAGACTAGCGCGAACTTC.

The rearrangement links TRBV19 to TRBJ2-3; 13 bases are shared with TRBD2. V shed 7 bases, J shed 5 bases, and the junction held 9 bases outside the gene matches. This CDR3 is 16 amino acids long. CDR1 is LNHDA and CDR2 is SQIVND in the germline V gene (reference sequence). The CDR3 bases are TGTGCCAGTAAGAAAAAAGGACTAGCGGGGGTAGATACGCAGTATTTT. Translation gives CASKKKGLAGVDTQYF.

The gene calls are TRBV5-1 and TRBJ2-5; TRBD1 matches at 8 bases. There are 16 residues in the CDR3. V shed 4 bases, J shed 0 bases, and the junction held 8 bases outside the gene matches. In germline, CDR1 is SGHRS, CDR2 YFSETQ. The CDR3 coding sequence is TGCGCCAGCAGCAGACAGGGGTCCTGGGACCAAGAGACCCAGTACTTC. Its translation: CASSRQGSWDQETQYF.

This clone was counted only a few times. The rearrangement joins TRBV6-1 to TRBJ1-6; D unresolved. V shed 4 bases and J shed 4 bases, with 5 bases lying between them. This CDR3 spans 13 amino acids. The germline CDR1 and CDR2 sequences are MNHNS and SASEGT. CDR3 nucleotide sequence: TGTGCCAGCAGTGTCGGGTATAATTCACCCCTCCACTTT. Translating gives CASSVGYNSPLHF.

J is TRBJ2-7 and V is TRBV11-1; D is perhaps TRBD2 (6 bases). Trimming pared 3 bases from V and 1 base from J, leaving 19 bases between. Germline values: CDR1 SGHAT, CDR2 FQDESV (reference sequence). The CDR3 has 17 amino acids. The CDR3 reads CASSFRRIGGVSYEQYF. Written as DNA, the CDR3 is TGTGCCAGCAGCTTTAGGCGGATCGGGGGAGTTTCCTACGAGCAGTACTTC.

The chain recombines TRBV18 with TRBJ1-2; 8 nucleotides align to TRBD1. This CDR3 spans 15 amino acids. V trimming: 2 bases; J trimming: 5 bases; junction bases outside the gene matches: 7. From germline, CDR1 is KGHSH and CDR2 LQKENI. This CDR3 reads CASSPGQGPQYGYTF. DNA of the CDR3: TGTGCCAGCTCACCAGGACAGGGCCCCCAATATGGCTACACCTTC.

The gene calls are TRBV19 and TRBJ1-5; 9 bases are shared with TRBD1. Losses at the gene ends were 4 bases for V and 7 bases for J; bases not matched to a gene: 8. Germline values: CDR1 LNHDA, CDR2 SQIVND (reference sequence). The CDR3 has 15 residues. The CDR3 is CASSTVGQGRQPQHF. CDR3 coding DNA: TGTGCCAGTAGTACCGTAGGACAGGGGAGGCAGCCCCAGCATTTT.

This clone was counted once. The chain couples TRBV5-1 to TRBJ1-1; D might be TRBD1 (6 bases). V was cut by 3 bases and J by 0 bases, with 12 bases left in between. Germline V gene sequence: CDR1 SGHRS, CDR2 YFSETQ. This CDR3 has 15 amino acids. The CDR3 spells CASSWKQGLNTEAFF. CDR3 sequence (DNA): TGCGCCAGCAGCTGGAAACAGGGATTGAACACTGAAGCTTTCTTT.

The rearrangement uses TRBV19 and TRBJ2-1, with 8 bases identical to TRBD1. Germline V gene lookup returns CDR1 LNHDA and CDR2 SQIVND (reference sequence). The CDR3 contains 13 residues. Trimming removed 4 bases from V and 8 bases from J; junction bases left unmatched: 4. The DNA for the CDR3 is TGTGCCAGTAGTACGACAGGGGCGTATGAGCAGTTCTTC. This gives the protein CASSTTGAYEQFF.

The chain recombines TRBV19 with TRBJ2-1; D remains unclear. The V and J ends lost 2 bases and 1 base respectively, with 12 bases between them. Germline CDR1 is LNHDA and CDR2 is SQIVND (reference sequence). The length of the CDR3 is 16 residues. CDR3 sequence reads: CASSISVGLSYNEQFF. CDR3 coding DNA: TGTGCCAGTAGTATATCGGTCGGGTTATCCTACAATGAGCAGTTCTTC.

The gene calls are TRBV6-5 and TRBJ2-3; D gene ambiguous. V gave up 2 bases and J gave up 0 bases, with 6 bases separating them. The germline V gene has CDR1 MNHEY and CDR2 SVGAGI. The CDR3 sequence is 14 residues long. DNA of the CDR3: TGTGCCAGCAGTTACATAGGAAGCACAGATACGCAGTATTTT. This sequence encodes CASSYIGSTDTQYF.

The chain uses TRBV9 and TRBJ1-2; the D is unclear. V lost 0 bases, J lost 4 bases, and 10 bases lay in between. Germline values: CDR1 SGDLS, CDR2 YYNGEE. The CDR3 sequence is 14 residues long. In DNA, the CDR3 is TGTGCCAGCAGCGTAGTGAATTCCTTCTATGGCTACACCTTC. This codes for CASSVVNSFYGYTF. Full variable domain (missing parts from reference TRBV9 and TRBJ1-2): DSGVTQTPKHLITATGQRVTLRCSPRSGDLSVYWYQQSLDQGLQFLIQYYNGEERAKGNILERFSAQQFPDLHSELNLSSLELGDSALYFCASSVVNSFYGYTFGSGTRLTVV.

The gene calls are TRBV7-2 and TRBJ1-4; D may be TRBD1 (5 bases). Trimming removed 1 base from V and 3 bases from J, with 9 bases in between. The germline gives CDR1 SGHTA, CDR2 FQGNSA. The CDR3 loop spans 15 amino acids. The CDR3 nucleotides read TGTGCCAGCAGCTTAGACTGGGGGGCTAATGAAAAACTGTTTTTT. This sequence encodes CASSLDWGANEKLFF.

The chain employs TRBV7-9 and TRBJ1-2; 8 bases match TRBD1. The V gene end was trimmed by 4 bases and the J gene end by 4 bases; junction bases not matched to a gene: 8. The CDR3 totals 15 residues. Germline V gives CDR1 SEHNR, CDR2 FQNEAQ (reference sequence). This CDR3 is CASSSGQGEVYGYTF. CDR3 DNA: TGTGCCAGCAGCTCCGGACAGGGAGAGGTCTATGGCTACACCTTC.

The V and J genes are TRBV6-5 and TRBJ1-1, with 8 bases lining up with TRBD1. The germline V gene encodes CDR1 MNHEY and CDR2 SVGAGI. The CDR3 covers 15 residues. With V trimmed by 6 bases and J by 6 bases, 12 bases remained unmatched. In DNA form, the CDR3 reads TGTGCCAGCAGCCTCTCAAGGACAGGGCGCGCTGAAGCTTTCTTT. Translation gives CASSLSRTGRAEAFF.

The chain carries TRBV11-2 and TRBJ1-1, with D perhaps matching TRBD1 (5 bases). Germline V gives CDR1 SGHAT, CDR2 FQNNGV. The CDR3 sequence is 14 residues long. Deletions cut 3 bases from V and 1 base from J, with 9 bases between. This chain's CDR3 is CASSFAGANTEAFF. The CDR3 bases are TGTGCCAGCAGCTTTGCCGGGGCGAACACTGAAGCTTTCTTT.

The CDR3 bases are TGTGCCAGCAGCGTAGCCGGGACGGGGGCCCGGCTTAGCACAGATACGCAGTATTTT. Protein product: CASSVAGTGARLSTDTQYF. The chain joins TRBV9 to TRBJ2-3; D is tentatively TRBD1 or TRBD2 (6 bases each). Trimming removed 0 bases from V and 0 bases from J, with 20 bases in between. The CDR3 is 19 amino acids. From germline, CDR1 is SGDLS and CDR2 YYNGEE. Full variable domain (rest looked up from reference TRBV9 and TRBJ2-3): DSGVTQTPKHLITATGQRVTLRCSPRSGDLSVYWYQQSLDQGLQFLIQYYNGEERAKGNILERFSAQQFPDLHSELNLSSLELGDSALYFCASSVAGTGARLSTDTQYFGPGTRLTVL.

To note about this clone: Other nucleotide sequences from this sample produce the same CDR3. The J gene is TRBJ2-5, the V gene TRBV20-1, with D hard to call. Looked up from germline, CDR1 is DFQATT and CDR2 is SNEGSKA (reference sequence). Trimming removed 6 bases at V and 4 bases at J, with 9 bases between. This CDR3 is built from 11 residues. The CDR3 spells CSARLGETQYF. The CDR3 region has the DNA TGCAGTGCCAGACTTGGAGAGACCCAGTACTTC.

This chain connects TRBV19 to TRBJ2-7; D possibly corresponds to TRBD2 (6 bases). The germline V gene encodes CDR1 LNHDA and CDR2 SQIVND (reference sequence). V gave up 3 bases and J gave up 0 bases, with 12 bases separating them. This CDR3 comprises 15 residues. CDR3 sequence (DNA): TGTGCCAGTAGTATGAAAGGGAGGATCTCCTACGAGCAGTACTTC. It specifies CASSMKGRISYEQYF.

The chain carries TRBV6-6 and TRBJ1-1, with D possibly TRBD1 on 5 matching bases. V was cut by 8 bases and J by 1 base, with 14 bases left in between. The CDR3 is made up of 14 amino acids. Germline values: CDR1 MNHNY, CDR2 SVGAGI (reference sequence). CDR3 nucleotides: TGTGCCAGCCACGATTGGGGGGGGAACACTGAAGCTTTCTTT. Its translation is CASHDWGGNTEAFF.

The rearrangement links TRBV9 to TRBJ2-3, with 7 positions matching TRBD1. The CDR3 totals 21 residues. The V gene end was trimmed by 0 bases and the J gene end by 2 bases; junction bases not matched to a gene: 21. Germline-derived CDR1 and CDR2 are SGDLS and YYNGEE. As DNA, the CDR3 is TGTGCCAGCAGCGTAGGCGGACAAGTCGGCCGACAGGGACCGTCCACAGATACGCAGTATTTT. Translated: CASSVGGQVGRQGPSTDTQYF.

The genes are TRBV5-1 and TRBJ1-2; 10 nucleotides align to TRBD1. Germline V gene sequence: CDR1 SGHRS, CDR2 YFSETQ. The V gene end was trimmed by 4 bases and the J gene end by 2 bases; junction bases not matched to a gene: 5. The CDR3 runs 15 residues. This CDR3 reads CASSPRTGGNYGYTF. CDR3 bases: TGCGCCAGCAGCCCCCGGACAGGGGGAAACTATGGCTACACCTTC.

As DNA, the CDR3 is TGCGCCAGCAGCCAGGAGACACCACTCACAGATACGCAGTATTTT. Amino acid sequence: CASSQETPLTDTQYF. The genes are TRBV4-3 and TRBJ2-3, with unresolved D. The germline gives CDR1 LGHNA, CDR2 YSLEER. The CDR3 sequence is 15 residues long. Trimming pared 3 bases from V and 2 bases from J, leaving 12 bases between.

The chain joins TRBV19 to TRBJ2-7; D gene ambiguous. The CDR3 runs to 11 residues. Germline loops: CDR1 LNHDA, CDR2 SQIVND (reference sequence). Deletions cut 5 bases from V and 2 bases from J, with 4 bases between. The CDR3, as DNA: TGTGCCAGTAGTTCGACCTACGAGCAGTACTTC. Protein sequence: CASSSTYEQYF.

The CDR3: CASSLLSGFQETQYF. CDR3 nucleotide sequence: TGTGCCAGCTCACTCCTTTCGGGCTTTCAAGAGACCCAGTACTTC. The chain uses TRBV18 and TRBJ2-5; D unresolved. CDR1 is KGHSH and CDR2 is LQKENI in the germline V gene. The CDR3 loop spans 15 amino acids. The V end was cut by 4 bases, the J end by 2 bases, with 14 bases between.

The chain has TRBV5-8 and TRBJ2-7; possibly TRBD1 for D (6 bases). Trimming took 1 base from V and 5 from J, leaving 10 bases between them. Germline V gene lookup returns CDR1 SGHTS and CDR2 YDEGEE. The CDR3 is made up of 13 amino acids. CDR3 protein: CASSLMRDNEQYF. CDR3 sequence (DNA): TGTGCCAGCAGCTTGATGAGGGACAACGAGCAGTACTTC.

The count of this clone is one. V is TRBV19 and J is TRBJ2-7; 9 nucleotides line up with TRBD1. The germline CDR1 and CDR2 sequences are LNHDA and SQIVND (reference sequence). CDR3 size: 16 residues. V lost 8 bases to trimming and J lost 6 bases; unmatched junction nucleotides: 17. CDR3 region: CASSHSPGQGSREQYF. CDR3 DNA: TGTGCCAGTTCCCATTCCCCGGGACAGGGTTCTCGCGAGCAGTACTTC.

The rearrangement links TRBV7-2 to TRBJ1-1; D gene unclear. Trimming removed 1 base from V and 2 bases from J, with 11 bases in between. CDR3 length: 15 residues. Germline V gene data show CDR1 as SGHTA and CDR2 as FQGNSA. The CDR3 reads CASSLGGARNTEAFF. The CDR3, as DNA: TGTGCCAGCAGCTTAGGGGGAGCAAGAAACACTGAAGCTTTCTTT.

This sequence joins TRBV7-6 and TRBJ2-1; D could derive from TRBD1 or TRBD2 (6 bases each). CDR1 is SGHVS, CDR2 FNYEAQ, per germline. The length of the CDR3 is 14 residues. V lost 5 bases and J 9 bases, leaving 17 bases between the germline ends. CDR3: CASSLARGASEQFF. The CDR3 DNA sequence: TGTGCCAGCAGCCTGGCGAGGGGGGCTAGTGAGCAGTTCTTC. The whole variable domain, filled in from reference TRBV7-6 and TRBJ2-1, reads GAGVSQSPRYKVTKRGQDVALRCDPISGHVSLYWYRQALGQGPEFLTYFNYEAQQDKSGLPNDRFSAERPEGSISTLTIQRTEQRDSAMYRCASSLARGASEQFFGPGTRLTVL.